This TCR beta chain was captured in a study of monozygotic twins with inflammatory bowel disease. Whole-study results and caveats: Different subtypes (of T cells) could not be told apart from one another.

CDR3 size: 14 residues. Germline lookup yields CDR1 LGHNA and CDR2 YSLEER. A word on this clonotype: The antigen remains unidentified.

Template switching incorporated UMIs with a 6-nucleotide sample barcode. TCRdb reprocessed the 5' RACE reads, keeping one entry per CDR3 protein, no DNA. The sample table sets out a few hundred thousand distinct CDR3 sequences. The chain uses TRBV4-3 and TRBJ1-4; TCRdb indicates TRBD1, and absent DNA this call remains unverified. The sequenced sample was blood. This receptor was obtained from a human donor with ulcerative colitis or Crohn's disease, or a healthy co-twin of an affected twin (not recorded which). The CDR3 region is CASSQDVLGEKLFF.